Below are 25 T cell receptor beta chains sequenced from a single sample in a study of kidney transplant recipient with SARS-CoV-2 infection. One entry per CDR3 protein, called by TCRdb with MiXCR from the reads. Of some 220,000 distinct CDR3 sequences listed, 25% to 35% are singletons. This specimen was a blood sample, taken at baseline and on day 111 from a kidney transplant recipient. The receptor source for this set is a young adult male patient who had COVID-19 and was a kidney transplant recipient. Among the T cells, some may be from the graft donor.

Worth noting for this clonotype: A much more abundant neighbour one base away suggests this may be a read error. This chain joins TRBV12-3 or TRBV12-4 and TRBJ1-1, with D perhaps TRBD1 (5 bases). This CDR3 is built from 15 residues. The V gene lost 3 bases and the J gene lost 5 bases, with 16 bases spanning the gap. Here the CDR3 DNA reads TGTGCCAGCAGTTTGGCAACCCCCCGGGGGACTGAAGCTTTCTTT. Translated, it gives CASSLATPRGTEAFF.

This clonotype was seen at least ten times. This chain uses TRBV20-1 with TRBJ1-2; D gene unclear. Looked up from germline, CDR1 is DFQATT and CDR2 is SNEGSKA (reference sequence). Trimming pared 5 bases from V and 4 bases from J, leaving 23 bases between. The CDR3 spans 16 residues. CDR3 amino acids: CSALYPLFRKTYGYTF. The DNA for the CDR3 is TGCAGTGCTCTCTATCCGCTGTTTCGAAAGACCTATGGCTACACCTTC.

This clonotype has more than one count but fewer than ten. A clone one base away is much larger, so this may be a read error. The CDR3 end shows no conserved phenylalanine or tryptophan, and so a read error is likely. This chain connects TRBV27 to TRBJ2-4; D remains ambiguous. The DNA end is a closer match to TRBJ2-7, so the J assignment may be wrong. The CDR3 extends over 13 amino acids. CDR1 and CDR2 (germline): MNHEY, SMNVEV (reference sequence). This CDR3 reads CASSEKGPYEQYL. The CDR3 DNA is TGTGCCAGCAGTGAAAAGGGTCCCTACGAGCAGTACCTC.

This clonotype was observed at least ten times. The DNA for the CDR3 is TGTGCCAGCAGCTGTAACGGTCCCATTTCTTTCTCTGAGACCCAGTACTTC. It translates to CASSCNGPISFSETQYF. J is TRBJ2-5 and V is TRBV3-1, with no clear D. This CDR3 has 17 amino acids. Per germline, CDR1 LGHDT and CDR2 YNNKEL (reference sequence). V lost 5 bases to trimming and J lost 5 bases, with 24 bases between them.

Ten or more counts support this clonotype. The CDR3 sequence is CASSGEVTSRKTYGYTF. CDR3 in DNA: TGCGCCAGCAGTGGTGAGGTCACTTCTAGAAAGACCTATGGCTACACCTTC. J is TRBJ1-2 and V is TRBV10-2; D remains ambiguous. The CDR3 is made up of 17 amino acids. The V gene lost 4 bases and the J gene lost 4 bases, with 22 bases spanning the gap. Germline CDR1 reads WSHSY; CDR2 reads SAAADI.

This clonotype was observed at least ten times. The chain has TRBV6-4 and TRBJ1-1; TRBD1 might be the D (6 bases). The CDR3 is 15 amino acids. Trimming cost V 3 bases and J 7 bases, with 18 bases left between them. The germline gives CDR1 MRHNA, CDR2 SNTAGT. CDR3 region: CASSEYHTGPGEAFF. The CDR3 DNA is TGTGCCAGCAGTGAATACCACACAGGGCCCGGTGAAGCTTTCTTT.

Worth noting for this clonotype: A single base separates this from a much larger clone, so it may be a read error. The conserved final phenylalanine or tryptophan is absent from the CDR3, which likely points to a read error. The chain joins TRBV7-9 to TRBJ1-2, with unresolved D. CDR3 size: 16 residues. Trimming removed 0 bases at V and 4 bases at J, with 15 bases between. Germline V gene sequence: CDR1 SEHNR, CDR2 FQNEAQ (reference sequence). CDR3 DNA: TGTGCCAGCAGCTTAGCGGGAAGGGAGGGCGGCTATGGCTACACCATC. It yields the protein CASSLAGREGGYGYTI.

This clonotype was recorded at least ten times. V is TRBV28 and J is TRBJ2-3, with 9 bases matching TRBD2. Germline assignment: CDR1 MDHEN and CDR2 SYDVKM. The CDR3 is 17 amino acids. V lost 5 bases to trimming and J lost 3 bases; unmatched junction nucleotides: 12. The CDR3, as DNA: TGTGCCAGCAGTCATCCGACTAGCGGAGAAGGGACAGATACGCAGTATTTT. It translates to CASSHPTSGEGTDTQYF.

This clonotype was detected many times. V and J are TRBV2 and TRBJ2-1; 10 positions agree with TRBD2. CDR1 and CDR2 (germline): SNHLY, FYNNEI. V dropped 5 bases and J dropped 4; count of bases not matched to a gene: 8. CDR3 length: 16 residues. CDR3 sequence reads: CASSPRASGRYNEQFF. CDR3 bases: TGTGCCAGCAGTCCCCGTGCTAGCGGGAGATACAATGAGCAGTTCTTC.

This clonotype was detected ten times or more. V gene TRBV20-1 combines with J gene TRBJ2-1; 10 bases agree with TRBD2. The CDR3 totals 14 residues. Germline values: CDR1 DFQATT, CDR2 SNEGSKA (reference sequence). This chain's CDR3 is CSYPLAGESIEQFF. CDR3 nucleotides: TGCAGCTACCCCCTAGCGGGAGAGTCGATTGAGCAGTTCTTC.

Concerning this clonotype: One end of the junction does not line up with germline, which may come from a read error. V is TRBV18 and J is TRBJ2-1; D not certain. The DNA matches TRBJ2-3 better at its end, which makes the J call doubtful. This CDR3 has 16 residues. Germline V gives CDR1 KGHSH, CDR2 LQKENI. Written as DNA, the CDR3 is TGTGCCAGCCCACCAAATTTGCCTGGCCGGGTAGATACGCAGTATTTT. It specifies CASPPNLPGRVDTQYF.

This clonotype was observed at least ten times. The chain couples TRBV6-5 to TRBJ2-7, with 8 bases identical to TRBD2. Trimming at V came to 6 bases and at J to 4 bases, leaving 11 bases not matched to a gene. This CDR3 region has 15 residues. The V gene's germline CDR1 is MNHEY and CDR2 SVGAGI. The chain's CDR3 is CASSSQGGRIYEQYF. The CDR3 region has the DNA TGTGCCAGCAGCTCTCAAGGCGGGAGGATATACGAGCAGTACTTC.

With regard to this clonotype: A far larger clone is one base from this, pointing to a likely read error. The chain uses TRBV6-1 and TRBJ2-7; D is tentatively TRBD1 or TRBD2 (5 bases each). The CDR3 is 12 amino acids. The V gene's germline CDR1 is MNHNS and CDR2 SASEGT. CDR3 loop: CAGSPGTYEQYF. The CDR3 bases are TGTGCCGGCAGCCCTGGGACGTACGAGCAGTACTTC.

The chain is built from TRBV6-4 and TRBJ1-2; unclear D gene. The germline CDR1 and CDR2 sequences are MRHNA and SNTAGT. Trimming shortened V by 5 bases and J by 4 bases, and 23 bases separated the two germline ends. The CDR3 is made up of 17 amino acids. This chain's CDR3 is CASSKGLSHGKTYGYTF. CDR3 sequence (DNA): TGTGCCAGCAGTAAAGGCCTCTCACACGGAAAGACCTATGGCTACACCTTC.

The genes are TRBV10-3 and TRBJ2-3; D unresolved. The germline gives CDR1 ENHRY, CDR2 SYGVKD. The CDR3 loop spans 13 amino acids. The V end lost 0 bases, the J end lost 4 bases, and 5 bases lay between the germline ends. DNA for the CDR3: TGTGCCATCAGTGAGTCAAAACCAGATACGCAGTATTTT. Its protein product is CAISESKPDTQYF.

This clonotype appeared many times. This chain connects TRBV30 to TRBJ1-1; D is possibly TRBD1 (6 bases). Trimming shortened V by 0 bases and J by 0 bases, and 11 bases separated the two germline ends. CDR3 length: 15 amino acids. Germline loops: CDR1 GTSNPN, CDR2 SVGIG (reference sequence). This CDR3 reads CAWSVQTGMNTEAFF. CDR3 DNA sequence: TGTGCCTGGAGTGTCCAGACAGGCATGAACACTGAAGCTTTCTTT.

This clonotype was found many times. The chain is built from TRBV24-1 and TRBJ2-1; TRBD2 matches 8 bases. Germline CDR1 and CDR2: KGHDR and SFDVKD. The J segment lost 5 bases and the V segment lost 7 bases, leaving 6 bases of the junction unmatched. The CDR3 length is 14 residues. The CDR3 spells CATSGTSSNNEQFF. Here the CDR3 DNA reads TGTGCCACCAGCGGGACTAGTTCTAACAATGAGCAGTTCTTC.

Many counts were recorded for this clonotype. This rearrangement joins TRBV24-1 to TRBJ2-5; D gene ambiguous. The DNA end favors TRBJ2-7, so the J call may be wrong. The CDR3 contains 13 residues. Germline V gene sequence: CDR1 KGHDR, CDR2 SFDVKD. The chain's CDR3 is CATRESARGEQYF. DNA of the CDR3: TGTGCCACCAGAGAGTCCGCCAGAGGCGAGCAGTACTTC.

Ten or more counts support this clonotype. V is TRBV7-4 and J is TRBJ1-2, with D uncertain. The CDR3 contains 17 residues. Trimming removed 5 bases from V and 4 bases from J, with 23 bases in between. From germline, CDR1 is SGHVT and CDR2 SQSDAQ. CDR3: CASSSAHSARKTYGYTF. The CDR3 DNA sequence: TGTGCCAGCAGCAGCGCGCATTCAGCTCGAAAGACCTATGGCTACACCTTC.

On this clonotype: This may be a read error, as it is one base from a much larger clone. The chain recombines TRBV10-3 with TRBJ1-5; tentatively, D is TRBD1 (5 bases). The length of the CDR3 is 13 residues. Germline V gives CDR1 ENHRY, CDR2 SYGVKD. Here the CDR3 reads CATSESGNQPQHF. The DNA of the CDR3 is TGTGCCACCAGTGAGTCAGGGAATCAGCCCCAGCATTTT.

As to this clonotype: A read error may explain this, as a much larger clone is one base away. The gene calls are TRBV2 and TRBJ1-3, with D uncertain. Germline CDR1 and CDR2: SNHLY and FYNNEI. This CDR3 has 13 amino acids. V was cut by 10 bases and J by 7 bases, with 17 bases left in between. CDR3 loop: CANRSQGLNTIYF. The CDR3 DNA reads as TGTGCCAACCGCTCACAAGGCCTGAACACCATATATTTT.

This clonotype was detected ten times or more. CDR3 DNA: TGTGCCAGCAGCAGGCAACACACCCTTCGAAAGACCTATGGCTACACCTTC. Encoded protein: CASSRQHTLRKTYGYTF. V gene TRBV3-1 combines with J gene TRBJ1-2; D ambiguous. CDR1 is LGHDT, CDR2 YNNKEL, per germline (reference sequence). Deletions cut 5 bases from V and 4 bases from J, with 23 bases between. The CDR3 sequence is 17 residues long.

This clonotype occurred many times. This chain joins TRBV5-1 and TRBJ1-1; no firm D call. The CDR3 extends over 13 amino acids. Between the trimmed V and J ends, which lost 0 bases and 4 bases, there was a span of 7 bases. The V gene's germline CDR1 is SGHRS and CDR2 YFSETQ. The CDR3: CASSLARFTEAFF. CDR3 in DNA: TGCGCCAGCAGCTTGGCTCGGTTCACTGAAGCTTTCTTT.

The chain employs TRBV23-1 and TRBJ1-2, with TRBD1 as a possible D gene (6 bases). Being an ORF, TRBV23-1 has a function that is uncertain. CDR3 size: 15 residues. V was trimmed by 6 bases and J by 3 bases, leaving 17 bases between them. The CDR3 here is CASSHTTGCDYGYTF. CDR3 in DNA: TGCGCCAGCAGCCATACTACAGGGTGCGACTATGGCTACACCTTC.

The chain has TRBV5-8 and TRBJ1-2; D not resolved. The CDR3 extends over 16 amino acids. V was shortened by 7 bases and J by 4 bases, with 23 bases between the two germline ends. Germline assignment: CDR1 SGHTS and CDR2 YDEGEE. The CDR3 DNA reads as TGTGCCAGCTTGTCGGTTCATCCACGAAAGACCTATGGCTACACCTTC. Its translation: CASLSVHPRKTYGYTF.